This TCR beta chain is from a study of blood T cell repertoires in COVID-19. Study-level information: Spain, Italy and the United States supplied samples that represented acute and convalescent COVID-19.

The data were produced by immunoSEQ multiplex PCR, yet TCRdb's version contains in-frame clones alone and is incomplete. The sample holds hundreds of thousands of clones; around 90% are singletons and the top ten take around 2.5%. Germline values: CDR1 SGHNT, CDR2 YYREEE (reference sequence). Deletions cut 2 bases from V and 4 bases from J, with 14 bases between. The CDR3 length is 15 residues. The sequenced sample consisted of PBMCs or T cells enriched from blood (not recorded which). This sequence was found in a man between 60 and 70 years old who had recovered from COVID-19. The J gene is TRBJ2-3, the V gene TRBV5-4; the D gene is possibly TRBD1 (6 bases). The CDR3 protein is CASSFKGRGADTQYF. The CDR3 DNA reads TGTGCCAGCAGCTTCAAAGGCAGGGGTGCAGATACGCAGTATTTT.